This T cell receptor (beta chain) appears in the sequencing data of a study of technical replicates of blood from a handful of donors. This table comes from immunoSEQ multiplex PCR, and its TCRdb copy is limited to in-frame clones, with some not included. The data contain tens of thousands of clones, 95% of them singletons. Germline lookup yields CDR1 MGHRA and CDR2 YSYEKL. The CDR3 consists of 16 residues. V was trimmed by 4 bases and J by 4 bases, leaving 19 bases between them. Sequencing was performed on T cells isolated from PBMCs. This clonotype originated in a human donor in good health. This sequence joins TRBV4-1 and TRBJ1-1; D perhaps matches TRBD1 (5 bases). CDR3 in DNA: TGCGCCAGCAGCCTTACGGACGGTGGGGACTCCACTGAAGCTTTCTTT. It translates to CASSLTDGGDSTEAFF.